This is a list of T cell receptor beta chains from one sample in a study of T cells after yellow fever vaccination. TCRdb reprocessed the 5' RACE reads via MiXCR and lists one record per CDR3 protein. This sample yields about 240,000 distinct CDR3 sequences, of which about 3.7% are seen a single time; roughly a fifth belongs to the top ten. This sample comprised PBMCs, obtained 15 days after the yellow fever booster vaccination. Receptors originate from a man between 18 and 35 years old who received the YFV17D yellow fever vaccine. Each CDR3 is given with its conserved first and last residue. A D gene is named only where the DNA matches it firmly. Rows give clone size only sometimes, using once, few, many, or a class for an expanded clone.

clone size: many
V gene: TRBV24-1
D gene: TRBD2
J gene: TRBJ2-1
CDR3 DNA: TGTGCCACGGGATCTAGCGGGGGGTACAATGAGCAGTTCTTC
CDR3 protein: CATGSSGGYNEQFF

clone size: many
V gene: TRBV7-6
D gene: .
J gene: TRBJ2-7
CDR3 DNA: TGTGCCAGCAGCTTAATGGGCCCGGGAAGCGAGCAGTACTTC
CDR3 protein: CASSLMGPGSEQYF

clone size: .
V gene: TRBV18
D gene: .
J gene: TRBJ2-6
CDR3 DNA: TGTGCCAGCTCACCCAGATCCCCTCCAGCGGACTCTGGGGCCAACGTCCTGACTTTC
CDR3 protein: CASSPRSPPADSGANVLTF

clone size: many
V gene: TRBV30
D gene: .
J gene: TRBJ1-3
CDR3 DNA: TGTGCCTGGAGTCCGACTGGAAACACCATATATTTT
CDR3 protein: CAWSPTGNTIYF

clone size: few
V gene: TRBV19
D gene: .
J gene: TRBJ1-1
CDR3 DNA: TGTGCCAGTAGCGCTCGGGCGAACACTGAAGCTTTCTTT
CDR3 protein: CASSARANTEAFF

clone size: many
V gene: TRBV3-1
D gene: .
J gene: TRBJ2-7
CDR3 DNA: TGTGCCAGCAGCCAAGTCAGGGCCGAGCAGTACTTC
CDR3 protein: CASSQVRAEQYF

clone size: many
V gene: TRBV6-5
D gene: .
J gene: TRBJ2-5
CDR3 DNA: TGTGCCAGCAGTTACTCCTTAACCCGGGCCCCTTCGAGGGAGACCCAGTACTTC
CDR3 protein: CASSYSLTRAPSRETQYF

clone size: many
V gene: TRBV15
D gene: TRBD1
J gene: TRBJ2-7
CDR3 DNA: TGTGCCACCAGCAGCGGGACAGGTCCCTACGAGCAGTACTTC
CDR3 protein: CATSSGTGPYEQYF

clone size: many
V gene: TRBV7-2
D gene: .
J gene: TRBJ2-7
CDR3 DNA: TGTGCCAGCAGCTTAGAGGAGGCCTCCTACGAGCAGTACTTC
CDR3 protein: CASSLEEASYEQYF

clone size: many
V gene: TRBV7-9
D gene: .
J gene: TRBJ1-2
CDR3 DNA: TGTGCCAGCAGCTTAGAGGGCGGGGACTACACCTTC
CDR3 protein: CASSLEGGDYTF

clone size: many
V gene: TRBV12-3/TRBV12-4
D gene: .
J gene: TRBJ1-5
CDR3 DNA: TGTGCCAGCAGTCCGGCTGCAGCCCAGCCCCAGCATTTT
CDR3 protein: CASSPAAAQPQHF

clone size: many
V gene: TRBV10-3
D gene: .
J gene: TRBJ1-5
CDR3 DNA: TGTGCCATCTCCCAGGGAGATCAGCCCCAGCATTTT
CDR3 protein: CAISQGDQPQHF

clone size: many
V gene: TRBV4-1
D gene: .
J gene: TRBJ1-6
CDR3 DNA: TGCGCCAGCAGCCAGCAAGGGGTAAATTCACCCCTCCACTTT
CDR3 protein: CASSQQGVNSPLHF

clone size: many
V gene: TRBV3-1
D gene: .
J gene: TRBJ2-1
CDR3 DNA: TGTGCCAGCAGCCAAGGCCCGGGGGGCCTTTACAATGAGCAGTTCTTC
CDR3 protein: CASSQGPGGLYNEQFF

clone size: many
V gene: TRBV7-9
D gene: .
J gene: TRBJ2-7
CDR3 DNA: TGTGCCAGCAGCATTCTTACCTACGAGCAGTACTTC
CDR3 protein: CASSILTYEQYF

clone size: many
V gene: TRBV7-2
D gene: .
J gene: TRBJ1-6
CDR3 DNA: TGTGCCAGCAGCCCCTCCTATAGGCCGATCTCTAATTCACCCCTCCACTTT
CDR3 protein: CASSPSYRPISNSPLHF

clone size: many
V gene: TRBV4-1
D gene: TRBD2
J gene: TRBJ2-5
CDR3 DNA: TGCGCCAGCAGCCAGGGGACTAGCGGGGTTGAGACCCAGTACTTC
CDR3 protein: CASSQGTSGVETQYF

clone size: many
V gene: TRBV11-2
D gene: .
J gene: TRBJ2-1
CDR3 DNA: TGTGCCAGCAGCTCTCCTAAGGGATCCTACAATGAGCAGTTCTTC
CDR3 protein: CASSSPKGSYNEQFF

clone size: many
V gene: TRBV20-1
D gene: TRBD2
J gene: TRBJ2-1
CDR3 DNA: TGCAGTGCTAGAGAGACGGGGGGGAGGGACAATGAGCAGTTCTTC
CDR3 protein: CSARETGGRDNEQFF

clone size: many
V gene: TRBV6-2/TRBV6-3
D gene: .
J gene: TRBJ2-1
CDR3 DNA: TGTGCCAGCAGTTATCCCCCCTTGGTGGTTCGAATAGGCAATGAGCAGTTCTTC
CDR3 protein: CASSYPPLVVRIGNEQFF

clone size: few
V gene: TRBV11-3
D gene: .
J gene: TRBJ2-2
CDR3 DNA: TGTGCCAGCAGCTTATACCGGAGCCCCGGGGAGCTGTTTTTT
CDR3 protein: CASSLYRSPGELFF

clone size: many
V gene: TRBV7-9
D gene: .
J gene: TRBJ2-7
CDR3 DNA: TGTGCCAGCAGCCCCGTTTTGTCCCACGAGCAGTACTTC
CDR3 protein: CASSPVLSHEQYF

clone size: many
V gene: TRBV5-1
D gene: TRBD1
J gene: TRBJ1-6
CDR3 DNA: TGCGCCAGCAGCTTGGTAGGGGGCGACTCACCCCTCCACTTT
CDR3 protein: CASSLVGGDSPLHF